This T cell receptor beta chain was obtained from a study of cytomegalovirus exposure and HLA in healthy donors. Assay: immunoSEQ multiplex PCR; the TCRdb copy retains only in-frame clones and omits some. The sample lists about 280,000 clones; approximately 86% were seen once. This clone came up a few times. The material sequenced was PBMCs. The sequence was obtained from a woman under 30 in good health and CMV-seronegative.

The CDR3 spells CASSLTGSRPQHF. The CDR3 DNA follows: TGCGCCAGCAGTCTGACAGGTTCTAGGCCCCAGCATTTT. The J gene is TRBJ1-5, the V gene TRBV4-1; a weak D match, TRBD1 (6 bases). Germline V gene lookup returns CDR1 MGHRA and CDR2 YSYEKL. CDR3 length equals 13 residues. Trimming shortened V by 6 bases and J by 9 bases, and 15 bases separated the two germline ends.